This T cell receptor (beta chain) was captured in a study of blood T cell repertoires in COVID-19 (dated by TCRdb to the early 2020s). The study in broad terms: Collaborator samples came from the United States, Italy and Spain and covered acute and convalescent phases of COVID-19. The prospective study material was composed of cDNA or gDNA derived from T cells, B-cell-depleted T cells, or PBMCs. Deeply sampled blood TCRbeta repertoires from subjects exposed to, actively infected with, or recovered from COVID-19 were included in the dataset. The repertoires were released in a freely available public database meant as a resource for research on the immune response to SARS-CoV-2. Samples were obtained from the ongoing ImmuneRACE study (first 160 participants) and from over a thousand subjects provided by 6 global collaborators. The sample metadata nearly always contained a de-identified subject ID, COVID-19 status, age in years and sex. Where available, HLA class I and class II types were obtained from metadata supplied by the sample provider rather than from assay-based typing.

The investigation overall reported the following: How much clinical and demographic metadata was included differed by source and by participant, and the metadata was provided uncurated.

Participants in the prospective study were enrolled through a virtual design, were aged about 18 to 90 years, and lived in approximately 25 United States geographic areas. In the prospective study, participants were assigned to cohorts based on the clinical history participants reported in a screening survey and a study questionnaire. For ImmuneRACE Cohort 3, a participant was defined as recovered based on two consecutive negative NP/OP PCR tests, clearance by a healthcare professional, or resolution of symptoms. Mobile phlebotomists in the prospective study collected whole blood, serum and a nasopharyngeal or oropharyngeal swab from every participant. Additional blood draws and questionnaires over an approximately 2-month period could optionally be provided by prospective study participants. Blood samples from the prospective study were shipped frozen or at room temperature prior to DNA extraction.

Unmatched junction bases come to 1, with V trimmed by 3 bases and J by 4 bases. The cysteine opens and the phenylalanine closes a CDR3 of 14 amino acids. The DNA shown is the 42-base CDR3, in frame from base 1. The germline V gene specifies WSHSY as CDR1 and SAAADI as CDR2. On this clone: Its recognized antigen is unknown. No base-level quality is on record; no much larger clone is a single base apart.

TCRbeta CDR3 regions were amplified from genomic DNA using the immunoSEQ Assay, a bias-controlled multiplex PCR. Concerning the study's data processing: Within the assay, amplification of reference gene primers was used to estimate how many nucleated cells each sample contained. To quantify the absolute abundance of each unique TCRbeta CDR3 rearrangement, sequence reads were collapsed and filtered. For each sample, productive Simpson clonality was calculated by taking the square root of Simpson's diversity index across productive rearrangements. The table was pulled from immuneACCESS by TCRdb, which kept in-frame rearrangements only. Such tables lose some clones; where checked, under half of the loss comes from unresolved V genes, and the rest has no known cause. V and J calls and clone size follow that table, whereas D and trimming were derived from the DNA. The sample table lists some 140,000 clones, about 79% of them with a count of one. The top ten clonotypes cover more than 8.5% of the sample.

The sequenced sample was PBMCs or T cells enriched from blood (not recorded which). This TCR was sampled from a man in his fifties who had recovered from COVID-19. The sequence links TRBV10-2 to TRBJ2-2; a stretch of 8 junction bases matches TRBD1. In nucleotides, the sequence is TGCGCCAGCAGTGAAACAGGGGGCACCGGGGAGCTGTTTTTT. This sequence encodes CASSETGGTGELFF.